By share, the clone carrying this TCR beta chain counts as medium-sized. This entry comes from a study of tumor and adjacent non-tumor tissue in lung cancer. Study-wide background: Histology: about a dozen adenocarcinoma, a couple of squamous cell carcinoma, 1 small cell lung cancer.

The template was RNA from unsorted bulk tissue. The CDR3 contains 15 residues. Germline V gives CDR1 SGHAT, CDR2 FQNNGV. V lost 6 bases to trimming and J lost 4 bases, with 15 bases between them. The library came from three nested PCR rounds adapted from ARM-PCR protocols. Each CDR3 protein is one row after TCRdb ran MiXCR on the multiplex PCR reads. The sample includes more than 85,000 distinct CDR3 sequences, about three fifths of them seen just once. The V call is TRBV11-2, the J call TRBJ2-2, with a possible D match to TRBD1 (6 bases). The clonotype was recovered from a man aged 70-80 years with non-small cell lung cancer. The sequenced material came from lung tumor tissue. CDR3 residues: CASSHHRAGTGELFF. The DNA for the CDR3 is TGTGCCAGCAGTCACCACAGGGCAGGCACCGGGGAGCTGTTTTTT.